These 31 T cell receptor beta chains originate from one sample sequenced in a study of Ad26.COV2.S vaccination and SARS-CoV-2 variants. Measured with immunoSEQ multiplex PCR; TCRdb has only the in-frame clones, and not every one. In the table there are 350,000 to 550,000 clones, approximately 92% of which are singletons. Treatment denoted: around 19 received Ad26.COV2.S at low or high dose, single or two shots; several received placebo; per-sample allocation not given. Samples analyzed were those drawn on day 63 after the first vaccine or placebo injection. Sequencing used peripheral blood, obtained in a trial of Ad26.COV2.S vaccine versus placebo. Receptors originate from a person aged 18-65 years who received the Ad26.COV2.S COVID-19 vaccine or a placebo.

This chain links TRBV25-1 with TRBJ2-2; D is unclear. This CDR3 contains 17 residues. From germline, CDR1 is MGHDK and CDR2 SYGVNS. Trimming removed 4 bases from V and 2 bases from J, with 17 bases in between. The DNA of the CDR3 is TGTGCCAGCAGTGCCGAACGAGGTACCCCCAACACCGGGGAGCTGTTTTTT. Encoded protein: CASSAERGTPNTGELFF.

This chain uses TRBV19 with TRBJ2-2; TRBD1 might be the D (5 bases). The ends were cut back, 7 bases at V and 5 bases at J, with 17 bases in the middle. The CDR3 spans 15 residues. CDR1 and CDR2 from the germline V gene are LNHDA and SQIVND (reference sequence). CDR3 nucleotides: TGTGCCAGTAAAGTAGGGGAATCGCGGACCGGGGAGCTGTTTTTT. Translating gives CASKVGESRTGELFF.

V and J are TRBV7-9 and TRBJ1-1; 10 nucleotides match TRBD1. The junction had 5 bases not matched to a gene; V was cut back by 1 base and J by 0 bases. This CDR3 has 17 amino acids. Germline V gene data show CDR1 as SEHNR and CDR2 as FQNEAQ (reference sequence). The CDR3 spells CASSLGRDRGMNTEAFF. DNA for the CDR3: TGTGCCAGCAGCTTAGGGCGGGACAGGGGAATGAACACTGAAGCTTTCTTT.

The V gene is TRBV5-1, the J gene TRBJ2-1; 8 nucleotides agree with TRBD2. Per the germline V gene, CDR1 is SGHRS and CDR2 is YFSETQ. J lost 5 bases, V lost 1 base, and 8 bases had no gene match. This CDR3 region has 16 residues. CDR3: CASSLFSGAHDNEQFF. CDR3 DNA: TGCGCCAGCAGCTTGTTTAGCGGGGCTCACGACAATGAGCAGTTCTTC.

This sequence joins TRBV7-2 and TRBJ2-7; D is unclear. Germline V lookup: CDR1 SGHTA, CDR2 FQGNSA. Trimming left V 7 bases short and J 4 bases short, with 8 bases between. The CDR3 totals 11 residues. CDR3 coding DNA: TGTGCCAGCACCAACTCATACGAGCAGTACTTC. Its translation is CASTNSYEQYF. The entire variable domain, with the rest obtained from reference TRBV7-2 and TRBJ2-7, is as follows: GAGVSQSPSNKVTEKGKDVELRCDPISGHTALYWYRQSLGQGLEFLIYFQGNSAPDKSGLPSDRFSAERTGGSVSTLTIQRTQQEDSAVYLCASTNSYEQYFGPGTRLTVT.

This clone was seen a single time. The J gene is TRBJ1-1, the V gene TRBV25-1; perhaps TRBD1 as D (5 bases). Germline-derived CDR1 and CDR2 are MGHDK and SYGVNS. The CDR3 loop spans 11 amino acids. Trimming stripped 6 bases from V and 7 bases from J, with 9 bases between. The DNA of the CDR3 is TGTGCCAGCAGCGAAGGGGTTGAAGCTTTCTTT. Translating it yields CASSEGVEAFF. Looking up the rest from reference TRBV25-1 and TRBJ1-1 gives the full variable domain: EADIYQTPRYLVIGTGKKITLECSQTMGHDKMYWYQQDPGMELHLIHYSYGVNSTEKGDLSSESTVSRIRTEHFPLTLESARPSHTSQYLCASSEGVEAFFGQGTRLTVV.

The chain combines TRBV6-2 or TRBV6-3 with TRBJ2-1, with TRBD1 as a possible D gene (6 bases). The V gene's germline CDR1 is MNHEY and CDR2 SVGEGT. Trimming left V 5 bases short and J 2 bases short, with 19 bases between. The CDR3 is made up of 17 amino acids. The CDR3 region is CASSPRHYRETYNEQFF. In DNA, the CDR3 is TGTGCCAGCAGTCCGCGGCATTACAGGGAAACCTACAATGAGCAGTTCTTC.

The V gene is TRBV7-8, the J gene TRBJ2-1; 10 positions match TRBD2. Germline CDR1 SGHVS, CDR2 FQNEAQ. The junction had 10 bases not matched to a gene; V was cut back by 1 base and J by 13 bases. The CDR3 totals 15 residues. The CDR3 spells CASSLVEASGSPQFF. Here the CDR3 DNA reads TGTGCCAGCAGCTTAGTGGAGGCTAGCGGGAGTCCCCAGTTCTTC. Variable domain in full (rest from reference TRBV7-8 and TRBJ2-1): GAGVSQSPRYKVAKRGQDVALRCDPISGHVSLFWYQQALGQGPEFLTYFQNEAQLDKSGLPSDRFFAERPEGSVSTLKIQRTQQEDSAVYLCASSLVEASGSPQFFGPGTRLTVL.

This sequence joins TRBV6-5 and TRBJ2-1; unclear D gene. V was trimmed by 3 bases and J by 0 bases, leaving 9 bases between them. Per germline, CDR1 MNHEY and CDR2 SVGAGI. The length of the CDR3 is 15 residues. The CDR3, as DNA: TGTGCCAGCAGTTATTCCTGGGGCTCCTACAATGAGCAGTTCTTC. As protein: CASSYSWGSYNEQFF.

The chain couples TRBV6-6 to TRBJ1-5; no clear D gene. The CDR3 sequence is 14 residues long. The germline V and J ends were trimmed by 3 bases and 9 bases, with 15 bases remaining between them. The germline gives CDR1 MNHNY, CDR2 SVGAGI (reference sequence). CDR3 protein: CASSYFVGSPPQHF. The CDR3 DNA sequence: TGTGCCAGCAGTTATTTTGTAGGATCCCCGCCCCAGCATTTT.

The J gene is TRBJ1-4, the V gene TRBV28; the match to TRBD1 covers 10 bases. This CDR3 is 15 amino acids long. The germline CDR1 and CDR2 sequences are MDHEN and SYDVKM. The junction had 5 bases not matched to a gene; V was cut back by 3 bases and J by 7 bases. Here the CDR3 DNA reads TGTGCCAGCAGTTTGCCGACAGGGGGCAGTGAAAAACTGTTTTTT. Its protein is CASSLPTGGSEKLFF. The entire variable domain, with the rest obtained from reference TRBV28 and TRBJ1-4, is as follows: DVKVTQSSRYLVKRTGEKVFLECVQDMDHENMFWYRQDPGLGLRLIYFSYDVKMKEKGDIPEGYSVSREKKERFSLILESASTNQTSMYLCASSLPTGGSEKLFFGSGTQLSVL.

The DNA for the CDR3 is TGTGCCAGCACAAGTAGGGCGAGTTATGGCTACACCTTC. This sequence encodes CASTSRASYGYTF. The chain carries TRBV9 and TRBJ1-2; D is ambiguous. The germline CDR1 and CDR2 sequences are SGDLS and YYNGEE. The length of the CDR3 is 13 residues. V dropped 6 bases and J dropped 5 bases, with 14 bases sitting between them. Full variable domain (rest looked up from reference TRBV9 and TRBJ1-2): DSGVTQTPKHLITATGQRVTLRCSPRSGDLSVYWYQQSLDQGLQFLIQYYNGEERAKGNILERFSAQQFPDLHSELNLSSLELGDSALYFCASTSRASYGYTFGSGTRLTVV.

The sample holds one count of this clone. The genes are TRBV7-2 and TRBJ1-5, with unresolved D. V was pared by 5 bases and J by 9 bases, with 14 bases between. Germline V gene sequence: CDR1 SGHTA, CDR2 FQGNSA. The CDR3 is made up of 13 amino acids. CDR3 in amino acids: CASSSANQRPQHF. For the CDR3, the DNA is TGTGCCAGCAGCAGTGCCAACCAGAGGCCCCAGCATTTT.

This chain joins TRBV7-2 and TRBJ2-7, with 9 nucleotides matching TRBD2. This CDR3 spans 15 amino acids. Per the germline V gene, CDR1 is SGHTA and CDR2 is FQGNSA. The ends lost 1 base at V and 2 bases at J; junction bases unmatched: 3. The CDR3 DNA is TGTGCCAGCAGCTTAGTCCTAGCGGGAACCTACGAGCAGTACGTC. This translates into CASSLVLAGTYEQYV.

The rearrangement links TRBV29-1 to TRBJ2-2, with D maybe TRBD2 (8 bases). Germline CDR1 SQVTM, CDR2 ANQGSEA. There are 17 residues in the CDR3. Trimming took 7 bases from V and 1 from J, leaving 22 bases between them. CDR3 sequence reads: CSGGGSGLAGNTGELFF. CDR3 bases: TGCAGCGGAGGGGGCAGCGGGCTAGCGGGGAACACCGGGGAGCTGTTTTTT.

The chain has TRBV4-2 and TRBJ1-5; D is possibly TRBD1 (5 bases). V was shortened by 0 bases and J by 1 base, with 13 bases between the two germline ends. Germline V lookup: CDR1 LGHNA, CDR2 YNFKEQ. The CDR3 totals 17 residues. CDR3 sequence: CASSQDWARASNQPQHF. DNA of the CDR3: TGTGCCAGCAGCCAAGATTGGGCCAGGGCGAGCAATCAGCCCCAGCATTTT.

The gene calls are TRBV6-6 and TRBJ2-1; TRBD2 aligns across 10 bases. Germline CDR1 reads MNHNY; CDR2 reads SVGAGI (reference sequence). J was trimmed by 5 bases and V by 6 bases; bases with no gene match: 7. The CDR3 is 15 amino acids. The CDR3 protein is CASRRGLAANNEQFF. In nucleotides, the CDR3 is TGTGCCAGCAGACGAGGACTAGCGGCTAACAATGAGCAGTTCTTC.

The chain combines TRBV7-9 with TRBJ1-1, with unresolved D. The CDR3 consists of 13 residues. V was trimmed by 3 bases and J by 2 bases, leaving 7 bases between them. Germline assignment: CDR1 SEHNR and CDR2 FQNEAQ (reference sequence). The CDR3 region has the DNA TGTGCCAGCAGCTTTGACCCAAACACTGAAGCTTTCTTT. Protein sequence: CASSFDPNTEAFF.

The gene calls are TRBV2 and TRBJ1-5; D might be TRBD1 (5 bases). In germline, CDR1 is SNHLY, CDR2 FYNNEI. The CDR3 runs 13 residues. Trimming left V 6 bases short and J 5 bases short, with 11 bases between. The CDR3 loop reads CASSREGDQPQHF. As DNA, the CDR3 is TGTGCCAGCAGCAGGGAAGGGGATCAGCCCCAGCATTTT.

This clone is a singleton in its sample. The chain has TRBV10-3 and TRBJ1-2, with 8 bases fitting TRBD1. CDR3 length equals 15 residues. Germline trimming cut 2 bases from V and 3 bases from J; bases unmatched to any gene: 5. Germline lookup yields CDR1 ENHRY and CDR2 SYGVKD. CDR3 in amino acids: CAISEPTGGDYGYTF. CDR3 in DNA: TGTGCCATCAGTGAGCCTACAGGGGGAGACTATGGCTACACCTTC.

This clone was observed a few times. The rearrangement uses TRBV6-2 or TRBV6-3 and TRBJ2-7; a weak D match, TRBD2 (5 bases). The germline CDR1 and CDR2 sequences are MNHEY and SVGEGT. The CDR3 totals 16 residues. V was trimmed by 2 bases and J by 0 bases, leaving 14 bases between them. The CDR3 DNA is TGTGCCAGCAGTTACAGGGCAGCCCGGGGCTCCTACGAGCAGTACGTC. Its translation: CASSYRAARGSYEQYV.

This chain's CDR3 is CASSRQEHEKLFF. The DNA of the CDR3 is TGTGCCAGCAGTCGACAGGAACATGAAAAACTGTTTTTT. The gene calls are TRBV6-5 and TRBJ1-4; tentatively, D is TRBD1 (6 bases). V lost 5 bases, J lost 6 bases, and 10 bases lay in between. The germline CDR1 and CDR2 sequences are MNHEY and SVGAGI. CDR3 length: 13 amino acids.

J is TRBJ2-1 and V is TRBV9; 7 bases agree with TRBD2. The germline gives CDR1 SGDLS, CDR2 YYNGEE. The V gene end was trimmed by 4 bases and the J gene end by 4 bases; junction bases not matched to a gene: 5. The CDR3 is 14 residues long. The CDR3 DNA is TGTGCCAGCAGCCGGGCTAGCGGTTACAATGAGCAGTTCTTC. This translates into CASSRASGYNEQFF.

The V call is TRBV6-5, the J call TRBJ1-3; the D is unclear. The V end lost 6 bases, the J end lost 3 bases, and 9 bases lay between the germline ends. The CDR3 consists of 13 residues. CDR1 is MNHEY and CDR2 is SVGAGI in the germline V gene. CDR3 in DNA: TGTGCCAGCAGCCCACGAAGTGGAAACACCATATATTTT. It yields the protein CASSPRSGNTIYF.

This rearrangement joins TRBV21-1 to TRBJ2-7. TRBV21-1 is designated a pseudogene. This CDR3 has 13 amino acids. CDR3 nucleotide sequence: TGTGCCAGCATGACCCGGCTAACCTACGAGCAGTACTTC. Residues: CASMTRLTYEQYF.

This clone was picked up one time. CDR3 residues: CASSPTGAENEKLFF. CDR3 coding DNA: TGTGCCAGCAGCCCCACAGGGGCAGAGAATGAAAAACTGTTTTTT. V usage is TRBV25-1 and J usage is TRBJ1-4, with 7 nucleotides matching TRBD1. Trimming at V came to 6 bases and at J to 5 bases, leaving 9 bases not matched to a gene. Looked up from germline, CDR1 is MGHDK and CDR2 is SYGVNS. This CDR3 region has 15 residues.

This clone showed up just a few times. V usage is TRBV28 and J usage is TRBJ2-5, with 7 bases aligning to TRBD1. Germline V gives CDR1 MDHEN, CDR2 SYDVKM. CDR3 size: 14 residues. Germline trimming cut 1 base from V and 5 bases from J; bases unmatched to any gene: 4. The CDR3 DNA reads as TGTGCCAGCAGTTTATATAGGGGGCGCGAGACCCAGTACTTC. The encoded protein is CASSLYRGRETQYF. Full variable domain (rest looked up from reference TRBV28 and TRBJ2-5): DVKVTQSSRYLVKRTGEKVFLECVQDMDHENMFWYRQDPGLGLRLIYFSYDVKMKEKGDIPEGYSVSREKKERFSLILESASTNQTSMYLCASSLYRGRETQYFGPGTRLLVL.

This sequence joins TRBV5-1 and TRBJ2-1, with 7 bases fitting TRBD1. J lost 8 bases, V lost 4 bases, and 9 bases had no gene match. The CDR3 extends over 14 amino acids. CDR1 and CDR2 (germline): SGHRS, YFSETQ. Here the CDR3 reads CASSVGQTMDEQFF. The CDR3 region has the DNA TGCGCCAGCAGCGTGGGACAGACGATGGATGAGCAGTTCTTC.

The V call is TRBV2, the J call TRBJ2-3; the D gene could be TRBD1 or TRBD2 (6 bases each). V dropped 5 bases and J dropped 5 bases, with 14 bases sitting between them. Germline V gene lookup returns CDR1 SNHLY and CDR2 FYNNEI. CDR3 length equals 14 residues. CDR3 coding DNA: TGTGCCAGCAGTCAGGGGAGGAGTAGAGATACGCAGTATTTT. This encodes CASSQGRSRDTQYF.

J is TRBJ2-1 and V is TRBV11-3, with 8 bases fitting TRBD2. The CDR3 length is 14 residues. J lost 3 bases, V lost 3 bases, and 1 base had no gene match. The germline CDR1 and CDR2 sequences are SGHNT and YENEEA. CDR3 in amino acids: CASSFRGGYNEQFF. In DNA form, the CDR3 reads TGTGCCAGCAGCTTCCGGGGGGGCTACAATGAGCAGTTCTTC.

This rearrangement joins TRBV15 to TRBJ2-1, with 7 bases that match TRBD2. Germline V CDR1 and CDR2: LNHNV, YYDKDF (reference sequence). The junction had 15 bases not matched to a gene; V was cut back by 3 bases and J by 7 bases. The CDR3 contains 17 residues. DNA for the CDR3: TGTGCCACCAGCAGCCGGTGGGGGGGGATGTCAATTAATGAGCAGTTCTTC. Its translation is CATSSRWGGMSINEQFF.